This T cell receptor beta chain was captured in a study of OX40 agonist ivuxolimab in advanced cancers. In the study overall: At 0.01 to 10 mg/kg, ivuxolimab was administered intravenously to patients every 2 weeks. Earlier treatment with anti-PD-1, anti-PD-L1 or anti-CTLA-4 was permitted, and roughly 42% had received some.

Study-wide findings and caveats: Among the lowest levels of clonal expansion were found in partial responders at 0.1-3.0 mg/kg.

The V gene lost 2 bases and the J gene lost 5 bases, with 9 bases spanning the gap. This CDR3 is built from 13 residues. Germline V lookup: CDR1 MNHEY, CDR2 SVGAGI. To note about this clone: What it binds is not known.

The repertoire was sequenced with immunoSEQ multiplex PCR; TCRdb's copy has only in-frame clones and lacks some. In the table there are 77,000 or so clones, approximately 90% of which are singletons. The rearrangement joins TRBV6-5 to TRBJ1-2; D is uncertain. This receptor was taken from an adult with an advanced solid tumor such as melanoma, head and neck, liver or kidney cancer. The sample consisted of CD4+ or CD8+ T cells sorted from blood, taken in a trial of the OX40 agonist ivuxolimab. CDR3: CASSYGDGYGYTF. For the CDR3, the DNA is TGTGCCAGCAGTTACGGCGATGGGTATGGCTACACCTTC.